The T cell receptor beta chain under discussion was sequenced for a study of T cell repertoires in cytomegalovirus infection. The study, taken as a whole, reports: The ex vivo response showed dominance by HLA-C-restricted CMV-specific TCR beta clonotypes. The cumulative frequency of public TCR beta families identified carriers of CMV plus the relevant HLA.

TCRdb independently ran MiXCR on the reads; one entry per CDR3 protein. The repertoire holds over 95,000 distinct CDR3 sequences, with more than 30% as singletons. In regard to this clonotype: Its specificity is not known.

V trimming: 0 bases; J trimming: 2 bases; junction bases outside the gene matches: 5. Germline V gene sequence: CDR1 MGHRA, CDR2 YSYEKL. The CDR3 contains 16 residues. The sequence derives from a human donor in good health (CMV status not recorded). Some clones in this sample may be carry-over from other donors' samples. V usage is TRBV4-1 and J usage is TRBJ2-7, with 9 bases matching TRBD2. Specimen: CD8+ T cells from cultured PBMCs, collected from culture after CMV antigen stimulation. CDR3 coding DNA: TGCGCCAGCAGCCAAGATCAAGCGGGGGGTACCTACGAGCAGTACTTC. Translating it yields CASSQDQAGGTYEQYF.